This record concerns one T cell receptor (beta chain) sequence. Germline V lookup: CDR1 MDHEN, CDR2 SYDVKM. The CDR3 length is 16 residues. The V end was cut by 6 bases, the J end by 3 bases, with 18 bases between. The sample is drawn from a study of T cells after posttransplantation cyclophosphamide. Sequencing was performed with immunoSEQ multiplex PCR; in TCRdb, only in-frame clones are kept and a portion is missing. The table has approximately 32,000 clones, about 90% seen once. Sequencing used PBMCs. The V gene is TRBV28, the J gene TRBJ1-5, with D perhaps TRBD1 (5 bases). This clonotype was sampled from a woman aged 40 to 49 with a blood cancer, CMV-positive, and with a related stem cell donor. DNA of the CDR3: TGTGCCAGCAGGACAGTCGAAAGGAGGGCCAATCAGCCCCAGCATTTT. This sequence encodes CASRTVERRANQPQHF.